This T cell receptor (beta chain) was sequenced for a study of cytomegalovirus exposure and HLA in healthy donors. Study findings and constraints: The study labeled 170 or so TCR beta chains cytomegalovirus-associated. A later analysis found most CMV-associated TCR beta chains apparently HLA-restricted.

About this clone: Its antigen is as yet unknown.

The V gene lost 3 bases and the J gene lost 3 bases, with 12 bases spanning the gap. There are 14 residues in the CDR3. Germline CDR1 and CDR2: MDHEN and SYDVKM. The PCR ran on 60 Vbeta and 13 Jbeta primers. Profiling relied on immunoSEQ multiplex PCR, and the TCRdb table lists in-frame clones only, not all of them. The repertoire holds over 100,000 clones, roughly 78% seen once, with about 5.3% in the top ten. This TCR was sampled from a man aged 25-45 years in good health and CMV-seronegative. The sequenced material came from PBMCs. The chain recombines TRBV28 with TRBJ2-7; tentative D call: TRBD1 (7 bases). The CDR3 sequence: CASSFRGDDYEQYF. The CDR3 DNA reads TGTGCCAGCAGTTTCAGGGGGGATGACTACGAGCAGTACTTC.